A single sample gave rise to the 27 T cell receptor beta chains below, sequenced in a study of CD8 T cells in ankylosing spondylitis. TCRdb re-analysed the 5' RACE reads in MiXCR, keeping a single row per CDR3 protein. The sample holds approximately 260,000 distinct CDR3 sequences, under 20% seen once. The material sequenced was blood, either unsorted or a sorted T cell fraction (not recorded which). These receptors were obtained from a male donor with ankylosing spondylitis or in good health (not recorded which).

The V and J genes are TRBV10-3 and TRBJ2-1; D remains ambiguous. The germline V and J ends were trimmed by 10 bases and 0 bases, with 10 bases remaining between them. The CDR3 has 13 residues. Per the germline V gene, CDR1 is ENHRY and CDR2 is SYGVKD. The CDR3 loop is CASHTSSYNEQFF. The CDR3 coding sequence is TGTGCCAGCCATACCAGCTCCTACAATGAGCAGTTCTTC.

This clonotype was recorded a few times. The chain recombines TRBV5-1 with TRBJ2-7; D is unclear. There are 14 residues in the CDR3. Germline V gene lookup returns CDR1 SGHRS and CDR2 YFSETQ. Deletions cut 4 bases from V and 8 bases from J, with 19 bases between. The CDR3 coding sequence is TGCGCCAGCAGCCCGGTCTCGCGGCTGGCTAAGCAGTACTTC. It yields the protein CASSPVSRLAKQYF.

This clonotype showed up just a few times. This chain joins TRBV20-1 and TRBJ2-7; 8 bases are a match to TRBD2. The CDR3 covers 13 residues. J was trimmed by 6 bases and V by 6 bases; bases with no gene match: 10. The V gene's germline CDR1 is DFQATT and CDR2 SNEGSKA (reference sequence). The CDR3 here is CSAGGGVFGEQYF. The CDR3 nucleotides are TGCAGTGCCGGGGGGGGAGTTTTCGGCGAGCAGTACTTC.

The CDR3, as DNA: TGTGCCAGCGTAGATGGGAGGGGGGCCCCAGATACGCAGTATTTT. Residues: CASVDGRGAPDTQYF. This chain connects TRBV6-1 to TRBJ2-3; weak D call: TRBD2 (7 bases). Trimming shortened V by 8 bases and J by 4 bases, and 19 bases separated the two germline ends. Germline V gives CDR1 MNHNS, CDR2 SASEGT. This CDR3 spans 15 amino acids.

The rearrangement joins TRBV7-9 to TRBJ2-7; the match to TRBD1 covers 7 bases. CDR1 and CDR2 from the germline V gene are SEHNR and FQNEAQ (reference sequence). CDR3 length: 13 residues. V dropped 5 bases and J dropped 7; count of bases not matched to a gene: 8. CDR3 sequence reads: CASSLGDSLEQYF. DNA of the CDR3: TGTGCCAGCAGCCTAGGGGACAGCCTGGAGCAGTACTTC.

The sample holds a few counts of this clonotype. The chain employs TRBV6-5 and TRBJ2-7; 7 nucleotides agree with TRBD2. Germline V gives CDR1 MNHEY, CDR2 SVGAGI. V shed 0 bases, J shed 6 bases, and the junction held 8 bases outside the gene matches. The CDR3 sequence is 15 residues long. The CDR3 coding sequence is TGTGCCAGCAGTTACTCGGGGATTAGCGGGCTCGAGCAGTACTTC. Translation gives CASSYSGISGLEQYF.

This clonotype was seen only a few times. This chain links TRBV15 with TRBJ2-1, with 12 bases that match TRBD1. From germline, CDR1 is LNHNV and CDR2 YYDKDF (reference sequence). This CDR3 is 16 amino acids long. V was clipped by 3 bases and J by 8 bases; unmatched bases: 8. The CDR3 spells CATSSGGQGAFDEQFF. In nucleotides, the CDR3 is TGTGCCACCAGCAGCGGGGGACAGGGGGCGTTCGATGAGCAGTTCTTC.

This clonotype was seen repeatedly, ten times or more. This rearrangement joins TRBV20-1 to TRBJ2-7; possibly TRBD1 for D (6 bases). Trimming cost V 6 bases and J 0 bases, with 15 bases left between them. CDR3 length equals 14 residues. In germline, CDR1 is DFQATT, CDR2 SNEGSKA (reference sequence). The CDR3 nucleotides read TGCAGTGCCCCTTCCCAGGGGCCCTCCTACGAGCAGTACTTC. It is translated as CSAPSQGPSYEQYF.

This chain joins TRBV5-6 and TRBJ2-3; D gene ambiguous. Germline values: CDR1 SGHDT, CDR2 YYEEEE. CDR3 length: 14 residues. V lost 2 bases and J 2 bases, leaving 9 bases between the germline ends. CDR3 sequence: CASSFPSNTDTQYF. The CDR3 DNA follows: TGTGCCAGCAGCTTCCCTAGTAACACAGATACGCAGTATTTT. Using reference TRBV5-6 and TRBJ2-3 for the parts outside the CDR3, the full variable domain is DAGVTQSPTHLIKTRGQQVTLRCSPKSGHDTVSWYQQALGQGPQFIFQYYEEEERQRGNFPDRFSGHQFPNYSSELNVNALLLGDSALYLCASSFPSNTDTQYFGPGTRLTVL.

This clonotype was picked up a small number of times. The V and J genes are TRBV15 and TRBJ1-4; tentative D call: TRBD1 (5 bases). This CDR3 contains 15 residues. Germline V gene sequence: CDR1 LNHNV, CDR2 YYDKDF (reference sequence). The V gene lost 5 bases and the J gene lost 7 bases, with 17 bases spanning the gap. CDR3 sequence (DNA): TGTGCCACCAGCCAAGATCGGGGACGTAGTGAAAAACTGTTTTTT. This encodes CATSQDRGRSEKLFF.

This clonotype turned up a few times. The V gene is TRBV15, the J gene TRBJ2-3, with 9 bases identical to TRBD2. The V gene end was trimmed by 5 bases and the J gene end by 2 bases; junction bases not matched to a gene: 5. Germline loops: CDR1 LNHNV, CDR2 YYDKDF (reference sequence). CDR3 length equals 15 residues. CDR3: CATSGSSGITDTQYF. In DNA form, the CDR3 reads TGTGCCACCAGCGGGTCTAGCGGGATCACAGATACGCAGTATTTT.

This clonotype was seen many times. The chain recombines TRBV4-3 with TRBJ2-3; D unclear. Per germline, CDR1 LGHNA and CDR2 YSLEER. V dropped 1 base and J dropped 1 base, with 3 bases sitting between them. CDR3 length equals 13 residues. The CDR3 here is CASSQVGTDTQYF. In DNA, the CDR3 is TGCGCCAGCAGCCAAGTCGGCACAGATACGCAGTATTTT.

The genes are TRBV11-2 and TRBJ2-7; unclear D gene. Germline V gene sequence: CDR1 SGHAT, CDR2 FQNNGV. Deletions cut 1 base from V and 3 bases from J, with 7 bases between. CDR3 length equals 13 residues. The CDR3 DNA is TGTGCCAGCAGCTTAGTGGACGGCTACGAGCAGTACTTC. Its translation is CASSLVDGYEQYF.

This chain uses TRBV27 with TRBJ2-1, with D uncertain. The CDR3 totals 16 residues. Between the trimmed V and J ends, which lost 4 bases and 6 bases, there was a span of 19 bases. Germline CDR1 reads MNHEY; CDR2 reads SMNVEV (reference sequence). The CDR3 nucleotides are TGTGCCAGCAGTTCGTTAGCACAATCACACGTCAATGAGCAGTTCTTC. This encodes CASSSLAQSHVNEQFF.

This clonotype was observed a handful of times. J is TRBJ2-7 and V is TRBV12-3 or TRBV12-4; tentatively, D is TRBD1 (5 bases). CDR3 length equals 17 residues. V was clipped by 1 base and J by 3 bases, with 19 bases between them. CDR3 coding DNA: TGTGCCAGCAGTTTAGGGTTGGCAGGGCCAACTCTCTACGAGCAGTACTTC. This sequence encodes CASSLGLAGPTLYEQYF.

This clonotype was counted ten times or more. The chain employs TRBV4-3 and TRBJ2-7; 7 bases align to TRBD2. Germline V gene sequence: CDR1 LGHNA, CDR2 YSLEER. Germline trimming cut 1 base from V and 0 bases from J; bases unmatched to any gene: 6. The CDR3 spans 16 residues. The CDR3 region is CASSQGSGVSSYEQYF. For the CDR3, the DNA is TGCGCCAGCAGCCAAGGCAGCGGGGTGAGCTCCTACGAGCAGTACTTC.

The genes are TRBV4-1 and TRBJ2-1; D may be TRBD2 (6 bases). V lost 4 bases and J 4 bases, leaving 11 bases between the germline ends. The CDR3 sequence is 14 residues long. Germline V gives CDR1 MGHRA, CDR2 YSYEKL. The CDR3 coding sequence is TGCGCCAGCAGCCTGATAGGAGGGTACAATGAGCAGTTCTTC. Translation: CASSLIGGYNEQFF.

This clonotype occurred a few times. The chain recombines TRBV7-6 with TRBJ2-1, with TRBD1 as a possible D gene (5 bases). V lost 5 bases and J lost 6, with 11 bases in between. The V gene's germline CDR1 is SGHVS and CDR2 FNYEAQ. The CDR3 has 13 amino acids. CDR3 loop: CASSPLGANEQFF. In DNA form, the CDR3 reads TGTGCCAGCAGCCCCCTAGGGGCCAATGAGCAGTTCTTC.

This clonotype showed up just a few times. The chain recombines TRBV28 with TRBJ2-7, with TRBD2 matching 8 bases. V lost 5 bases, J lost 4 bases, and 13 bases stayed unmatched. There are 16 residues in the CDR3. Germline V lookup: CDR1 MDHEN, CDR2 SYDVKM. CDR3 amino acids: CASSTRRLALIYEQYF. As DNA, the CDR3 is TGTGCCAGCAGTACTAGGAGACTAGCGTTAATTTACGAGCAGTACTTC.

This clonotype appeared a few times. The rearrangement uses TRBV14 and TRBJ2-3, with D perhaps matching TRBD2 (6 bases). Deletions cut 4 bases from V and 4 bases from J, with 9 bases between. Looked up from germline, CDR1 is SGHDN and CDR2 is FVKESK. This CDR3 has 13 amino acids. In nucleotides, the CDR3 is TGTGCCAGCAGCCGACTAGGCGCAGATACGCAGTATTTT. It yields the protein CASSRLGADTQYF.

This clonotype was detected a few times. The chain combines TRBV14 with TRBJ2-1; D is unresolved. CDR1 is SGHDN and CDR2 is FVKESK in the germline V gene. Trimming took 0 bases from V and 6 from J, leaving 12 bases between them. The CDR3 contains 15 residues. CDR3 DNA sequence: TGTGCCAGCAGCCAAGATACGCCATCCGTCAATGAGCAGTTCTTC. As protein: CASSQDTPSVNEQFF.

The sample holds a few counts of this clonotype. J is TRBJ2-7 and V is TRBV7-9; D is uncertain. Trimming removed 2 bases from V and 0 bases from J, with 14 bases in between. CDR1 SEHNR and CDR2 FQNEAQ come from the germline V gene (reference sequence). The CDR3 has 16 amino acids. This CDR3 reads CASSLSRPESSYEQYF. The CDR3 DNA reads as TGTGCCAGCAGCTTAAGCAGGCCGGAAAGCTCCTACGAGCAGTACTTC.

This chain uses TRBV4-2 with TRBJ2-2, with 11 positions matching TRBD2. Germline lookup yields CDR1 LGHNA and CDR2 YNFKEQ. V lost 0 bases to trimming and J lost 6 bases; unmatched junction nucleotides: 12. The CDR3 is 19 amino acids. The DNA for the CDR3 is TGTGCCAGCAGCCAAGATCGGGCTAGCGGGAGGAAAGGGGCCGGGGAGCTGTTTTTT. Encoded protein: CASSQDRASGRKGAGELFF.

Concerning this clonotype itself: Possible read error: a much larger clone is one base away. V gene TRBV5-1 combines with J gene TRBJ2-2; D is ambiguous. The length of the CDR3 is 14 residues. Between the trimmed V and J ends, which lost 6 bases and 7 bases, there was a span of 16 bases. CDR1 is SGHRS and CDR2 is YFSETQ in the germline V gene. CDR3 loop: CASIGPVRHGELFF. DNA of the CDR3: TGCGCCAGCATTGGACCCGTACGTCACGGGGAGCTGTTTTTT.

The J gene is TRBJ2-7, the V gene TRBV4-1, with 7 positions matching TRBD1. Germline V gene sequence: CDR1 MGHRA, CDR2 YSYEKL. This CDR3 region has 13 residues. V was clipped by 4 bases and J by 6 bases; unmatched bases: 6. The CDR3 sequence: CASSRDSIAEQYF. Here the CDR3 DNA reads TGCGCCAGCAGCCGGGACAGCATCGCCGAGCAGTACTTC.

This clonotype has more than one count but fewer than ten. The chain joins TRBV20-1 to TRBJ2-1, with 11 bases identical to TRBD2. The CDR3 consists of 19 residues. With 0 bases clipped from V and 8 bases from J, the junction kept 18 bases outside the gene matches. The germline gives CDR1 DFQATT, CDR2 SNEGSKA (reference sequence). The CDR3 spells CSARDLLGRTSGSLDEQFF. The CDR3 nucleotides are TGCAGTGCTAGAGATCTGTTGGGAAGAACTAGCGGGAGTCTGGATGAGCAGTTCTTC.

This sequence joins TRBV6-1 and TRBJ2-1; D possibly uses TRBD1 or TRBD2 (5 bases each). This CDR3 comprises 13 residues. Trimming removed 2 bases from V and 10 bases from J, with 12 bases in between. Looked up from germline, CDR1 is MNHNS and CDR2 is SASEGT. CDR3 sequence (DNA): TGTGCCAGCAGTGAATCATTCGGGGCGGAGCAGTTCTTC. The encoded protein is CASSESFGAEQFF.